This entry features one T cell receptor beta chain sequence. The antigen remains unidentified. The study ran its PCR with 60 Vbeta and 13 Jbeta primers. Sequenced by immunoSEQ multiplex PCR; TCRdb stores in-frame clones only, minus some. This table has 150,000 to 200,000 clones, nearly 80% appearing once. The sample belongs to a study of cytomegalovirus exposure and HLA in healthy donors. Whole-study results and caveats: Being productive about 87% or about 30% of the time was typical of most TCR beta V segments in an earlier analysis. Associated with HLA alleles at 0.05 false discovery rate in a later analysis were some 18,000 TCR beta sequences. Available immune exposure information covered CMV serostatus only. The likely explanation for a cluster of highly shared sequence variants was sequencing artifact.

The CDR3 has 17 residues. CDR1 is SGHTA and CDR2 is FQGNSA in the germline V gene. J lost 3 bases, V lost 5 bases, and 9 bases had no gene match. Sequencing used PBMCs. The sequence was obtained from a man over 45 in good health and CMV-seropositive. The chain links TRBV7-2 to TRBJ2-1; 11 nucleotides agree with TRBD1. The CDR3 nucleotides are TGTGCCAGCAGCGGCGCGGCCGGGACAGGGGGCTACAATGAGCAGTTCTTC. Its translation: CASSGAAGTGGYNEQFF.